These 12 T cell receptor beta chains share one sample of origin, sequenced in a study of OX40 agonist ivuxolimab in advanced cancers. Data came from immunoSEQ multiplex PCR; TCRdb stores just in-frame clones and leaves some out. The sample lists approximately 40,000 clones, over 65% seen once, with over 20% in the top ten. The sequencing here drew on CD4+ or CD8+ T cells sorted from blood, taken in a trial of the OX40 agonist ivuxolimab. The receptors were sampled from an adult with an advanced solid tumor such as melanoma, head and neck, liver or kidney cancer.

The rearrangement uses TRBV11-3 and TRBJ2-7; 10 bases are a match to TRBD1. The junction had 3 bases not matched to a gene; V was cut back by 5 bases and J by 5 bases. The germline V gene has CDR1 SGHNT and CDR2 YENEEA. The CDR3 length is 13 residues. The CDR3 DNA sequence: TGTGCCAGCAGCCCGGGGACAGGGGACGAGCAGTACTTC. Translated, it gives CASSPGTGDEQYF.

CDR3 region: CASSLASGYNEQFF. CDR3 bases: TGTGCCAGCAGCTTAGCGTCAGGGTACAATGAGCAGTTCTTC. The genes are TRBV11-2 and TRBJ2-1; D is possibly TRBD1 (5 bases). V was pared by 1 base and J by 4 bases, with 8 bases between. This CDR3 is built from 14 residues. The germline CDR1 and CDR2 sequences are SGHAT and FQNNGV.

The J gene is TRBJ2-4, the V gene TRBV5-1; 7 bases match TRBD2. Germline-derived CDR1 and CDR2 are SGHRS and YFSETQ. The V gene end was trimmed by 0 bases and the J gene end by 2 bases; junction bases not matched to a gene: 2. CDR3 length: 15 amino acids. For the CDR3, the DNA is TGCGCCAGCAGCTTGGCCGGGGGGTCCAAAAACATTCAGTACTTC. Translated, it gives CASSLAGGSKNIQYF.

The chain recombines TRBV6-5 with TRBJ2-1; 10 positions match TRBD2. Per the germline V gene, CDR1 is MNHEY and CDR2 is SVGAGI. The CDR3 extends over 15 amino acids. V shed 0 bases and J 9 bases; nucleotides not matched to a gene: 5. As DNA, the CDR3 is TGTGCCAGCAGTTACTCAGCGGGGGGGGTTGGTGAGCAGTTCTTC. It yields the protein CASSYSAGGVGEQFF.

V and J are TRBV9 and TRBJ1-2; D is undetermined. The germline V gene has CDR1 SGDLS and CDR2 YYNGEE. V lost 0 bases to trimming and J lost 4 bases, with 13 bases between them. This CDR3 is built from 15 residues. The CDR3 region is CASSVEEQSVYGYTF. Here the CDR3 DNA reads TGTGCCAGCAGCGTAGAAGAGCAATCCGTCTATGGCTACACCTTC.

This clone was counted a few times. The chain links TRBV30 to TRBJ1-2, with 7 bases matching TRBD1. V shed 3 bases, J shed 6 bases, and the junction held 4 bases outside the gene matches. Germline CDR1 and CDR2: GTSNPN and SVGIG (reference sequence). CDR3 length: 12 residues. The CDR3 DNA reads TGTGCCTGGAGAGTCACAGGGGATGGCTACACCTTC. Translating it yields CAWRVTGDGYTF.

The chain uses TRBV2 and TRBJ1-1; no reliable D call. The length of the CDR3 is 11 residues. The V end was cut by 8 bases, the J end by 5 bases, with 9 bases between. Germline V gene sequence: CDR1 SNHLY, CDR2 FYNNEI. The DNA for the CDR3 is TGTGCCAGCTTAGAAGGGACTGAAGCTTTCTTT. It yields the protein CASLEGTEAFF.

This clone occurred once. The chain couples TRBV2 to TRBJ1-2, with a weak D call TRBD1 (5 bases). V was cut by 3 bases and J by 1 base, with 15 bases left in between. CDR3 size: 16 residues. Germline loops: CDR1 SNHLY, CDR2 FYNNEI. As DNA, the CDR3 is TGTGCCAGCAGTGAGCTCCCAGGGCTCAATAACTATGGCTACACCTTC. It codes for CASSELPGLNNYGYTF.

A few counts support this clone. The chain combines TRBV4-2 with TRBJ2-1; 10 bases match TRBD2. Looked up from germline, CDR1 is LGHNA and CDR2 is YNFKEQ. After removal of 0 bases from V and 7 bases from J, the junction contained 9 bases not matched to a gene. This CDR3 has 17 residues. CDR3 residues: CASSQDPSGRVSNEQFF. The CDR3 bases are TGTGCCAGCAGCCAAGATCCCAGCGGGAGGGTTAGTAATGAGCAGTTCTTC.

The chain combines TRBV6-1 with TRBJ2-5, with TRBD2 matching 9 bases. This CDR3 contains 15 residues. The V gene's germline CDR1 is MNHNS and CDR2 SASEGT. J was trimmed by 2 bases and V by 5 bases; bases with no gene match: 6. Here the CDR3 reads CASSLRLAAQETQYF. CDR3 nucleotide sequence: TGTGCCAGCAGTCTCCGACTAGCGGCACAAGAGACCCAGTACTTC.

The CDR3 coding sequence is TGTGCCAGCAGCTTGACCCCAAGCGGGAGTGGAACCGGGGAGCTGTTTTTT. This gives the protein CASSLTPSGSGTGELFF. The chain carries TRBV5-6 and TRBJ2-2; 8 positions match TRBD2. This CDR3 is built from 17 residues. Germline V lookup: CDR1 SGHDT, CDR2 YYEEEE. Unmatched junction bases numbered 10, after V lost 1 base and J lost 5 bases.

The chain links TRBV27 to TRBJ1-2, with a weak D call TRBD1 (6 bases). Germline loops: CDR1 MNHEY, CDR2 SMNVEV (reference sequence). CDR3 length: 13 residues. Between the trimmed V and J ends, which lost 3 bases and 7 bases, there was a span of 12 bases. CDR3 DNA sequence: TGTGCCAGCAGTTTTATACAGGGCTCTGGCTACACCTTC. This encodes CASSFIQGSGYTF.